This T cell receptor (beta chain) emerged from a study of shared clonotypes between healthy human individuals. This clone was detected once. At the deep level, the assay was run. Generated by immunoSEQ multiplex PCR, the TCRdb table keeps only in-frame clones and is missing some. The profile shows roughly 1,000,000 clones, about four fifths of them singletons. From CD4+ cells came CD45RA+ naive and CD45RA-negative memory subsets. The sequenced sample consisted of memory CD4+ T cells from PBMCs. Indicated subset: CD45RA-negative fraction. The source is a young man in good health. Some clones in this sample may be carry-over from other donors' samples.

The CDR3 loop reads CASSRGGRANEKLFF. DNA of the CDR3: TGTGCCAGCAGCCGGGGGGGGAGAGCTAATGAAAAACTGTTTTTT. V usage is TRBV6-1 and J usage is TRBJ1-4; a weak D match, TRBD1 (5 bases). V shed 6 bases and J shed 3 bases, with 14 bases lying between them. The CDR3 consists of 15 residues. Germline values: CDR1 MNHNS, CDR2 SASEGT.